The 18 T cell receptor beta chains given below trace back to one sample, sequenced in a study of tumor and adjacent non-tumor tissue in lung cancer. The template was RNA from unsorted bulk tissue. The normal lung tissue was taken more than 3 cm from the tumor edge. TCRbeta libraries were built with three rounds of nested PCR, modified from ARM-PCR. MiXCR, run by TCRdb on the multiplex PCR reads, gives a single entry per CDR3 protein. The sample gives some 100,000 distinct CDR3 sequences, more than 55% of which show up once; roughly 19% is in the top ten. Material: distant non-tumor lung tissue. These receptors originate from a man aged 30-40 years with non-small cell lung cancer.

Points on this clonotype: No conserved phenylalanine or tryptophan ends this CDR3, so it is likely a read error. The chain uses TRBV11-2 and TRBJ2-1; 11 positions agree with TRBD2. Trimming at V came to 6 bases and at J to 5 bases, leaving 6 bases not matched to a gene. The CDR3 spans 15 residues. The germline gives CDR1 SGHAT, CDR2 FQNNGV. Here the CDR3 reads CASRKGLAGDNEQFL. The CDR3 DNA reads as TGTGCCAGCAGGAAAGGACTAGCGGGCGACAATGAGCAGTTCTTA.

In this sample, this clonotype turned up a few times. This clone may be a read error of a much larger clone one base away. The V call is TRBV7-9, the J call TRBJ2-3; TRBD2 aligns across 11 bases. This CDR3 region has 16 residues. From germline, CDR1 is SEHNR and CDR2 FQNEAQ (reference sequence). CDR3: CVSSLAGGATLDTQYF. CDR3 coding DNA: TGTGTCAGCAGCTTAGCGGGGGGGGCGACCCTAGATACGCAGTATTTT.

The J gene is TRBJ1-2, the V gene TRBV6-1, with TRBD1 identical over 9 bases. The CDR3 loop spans 14 amino acids. Germline-derived CDR1 and CDR2 are MNHNS and SASEGT. V shed 1 base, J shed 12 bases, and the junction held 9 bases outside the gene matches. The CDR3 DNA is TGTGCCAGCAGTGAAGTACAGGGGGCTTATCGCCACACCTTC. Amino acid sequence: CASSEVQGAYRHTF.

On this clonotype itself: It is likely a read error, because the conserved phenylalanine at the end of the CDR3 is missing. The limits of the CDR3 on the DNA are not certain, so only TCRdb's listed CDR3 is given. The chain carries TRBV12-3 or TRBV12-4 and TRBJ2-7; TRBD2, the D gene given by the table, was not confirmed from the DNA. The CDR3 is 14 amino acids long, termini counted. CDR3 region: CASSPADGSYEQHL.

As regards this clonotype: The final CDR3 position lacks the conserved phenylalanine or tryptophan, pointing to a likely read error. The chain combines TRBV12-3 or TRBV12-4 with TRBJ2-6; D tentatively fits TRBD1 or TRBD2 (5 bases each). This CDR3 has 13 amino acids. CDR3 region: CASSSSGANALTL. CDR3 bases: TGTGCCAGCAGTAGCTCCGGGGCCAACGCCCTGACTTTA.

About this clonotype: Given the absence of the conserved phenylalanine or tryptophan at the CDR3 end, a read error is likely. The chain couples TRBV29-1 to TRBJ2-3, with 11 bases fitting TRBD2. Germline CDR1 SQVTM, CDR2 ANQGSEA. V was clipped by 0 bases and J by 5 bases; unmatched bases: 7. The CDR3 consists of 16 residues. Written as DNA, the CDR3 is TGCAGCGTTGAAGATCAGGCTAGCGGGGGGCGAGATACGCAGTATTCT. It is translated as CSVEDQASGGRDTQYS.

The rearrangement uses TRBV11-2 and TRBJ1-3, with a weak D call TRBD1 (6 bases). The CDR3 length is 14 residues. Germline V gene lookup returns CDR1 SGHAT and CDR2 FQNNGV. The ends were cut back, 5 bases at V and 2 bases at J, with 10 bases in the middle. CDR3 sequence: CASSIGGPGNTIYF. The CDR3 nucleotides read TGTGCCAGCAGCATTGGGGGGCCTGGAAACACCATATATTTT.

This clonotype was recorded a few times. The chain recombines TRBV21-1 with TRBJ2-1; no DNA check was done on the table's D call, TRBD2. TRBV21-1 is termed a pseudogene. This CDR3 is built from 18 residues. CDR3 nucleotide sequence: TGTGCCAGCAGTATCGCGGTGGGACTTCTGAGCTCCTACAATGAGCAGCTCTTC. The encoded protein is CASSIAVGLLSSYNEQLF.

As regards this clonotype: One junction end disagrees with the germline gene, perhaps due to a read error. The chain joins TRBV20-1 to TRBJ2-7; tentative D call: TRBD2 (7 bases). The germline V gene has CDR1 DFQATT and CDR2 SNEGSKA (reference sequence). This CDR3 has 14 residues. The CDR3 nucleotides read TGCAGTGCTTGGCAGGTCGGGGGGCCGCACGAGCAGTATTTC. Protein sequence: CSAWQVGGPHEQYF.

Worth noting for this clonotype: The conserved final phenylalanine or tryptophan is absent from the CDR3, which likely points to a read error. The chain joins TRBV20-1 to TRBJ2-7; D is uncertain. Trimming took off 6 bases at V and 5 bases at J, with 20 bases between the two ends. The CDR3 runs to 14 residues. Per germline, CDR1 DFQATT and CDR2 SNEGSKA (reference sequence). The CDR3 is CSAPRGGEAHEQYS. The CDR3 DNA sequence: TGCAGTGCCCCCCGTGGCGGAGAAGCCCACGAGCAGTACTCC.

As regards this clonotype: The final CDR3 position lacks the conserved phenylalanine or tryptophan, pointing to a likely read error. It is unclear where the CDR3 begins or ends on the DNA, so no DNA is shown, and the CDR3 is as TCRdb lists it. The CDR3 sequence: CSARDGLSNERSL. The chain couples TRBV20-1 to TRBJ2-1. The CDR3 length equals 13 residues, ends included. Looked up from germline, CDR1 is DFQATT and CDR2 is SNEGSKA (reference sequence).

This clonotype was seen a single time. At one boundary the junction diverges from the germline segment, which might be a read error. J is TRBJ2-2 and V is TRBV6-5; TRBD1 might be the D (6 bases). The V gene's germline CDR1 is MNHEY and CDR2 SVGAGI. The CDR3 covers 16 residues. CDR3 in DNA: TGTGCCAGCACCGAGTTAGGGGGAGTAAGGACCAGGGAGTTGTTTTTT. Amino acid sequence: CASTELGGVRTRELFF.

This clonotype has a handful of counts. This may be a read error: a much more frequent sequence differs by one nucleotide. The chain carries TRBV12-3 or TRBV12-4 and TRBJ2-7; the D is unclear. Trimming pared 3 bases from V and 3 bases from J, leaving 3 bases between. The CDR3 runs 11 residues. The CDR3 region has the DNA TGTGCCAGCAGTTTCGACTACGAGCAGTACTTC. As protein: CASSFDYEQYF.

Sample share makes this clonotype medium-sized. This rearrangement joins TRBV11-2 to TRBJ2-3; D is undetermined. This CDR3 spans 15 amino acids. V shed 4 bases and J shed 2 bases, with 13 bases lying between them. Looked up from germline, CDR1 is SGHAT and CDR2 is FQNNGV. This CDR3 is CASSSNLGNTDTQYF. The CDR3 nucleotides are TGTGCCAGCAGCTCTAACTTAGGAAACACAGATACGCAGTATTTT.

This clonotype showed up many times. CDR3: CSALTTGWRSGANVLTF. The CDR3 nucleotides are TGCAGTGCCCTCACGACAGGGTGGCGCTCTGGGGCCAACGTCCTGACTTTC. This rearrangement joins TRBV20-1 to TRBJ2-6, with 7 bases fitting TRBD1. After removal of 6 bases from V and 0 bases from J, the junction contained 11 bases not matched to a gene. Germline V gene lookup returns CDR1 DFQATT and CDR2 SNEGSKA (reference sequence). This CDR3 region has 17 residues.

The V gene is TRBV29-1, the J gene TRBJ2-3; 12 bases are shared with TRBD2. V lost 1 base to trimming and J lost 3 bases; unmatched junction nucleotides: 5. Germline CDR1 reads SQVTM; CDR2 reads ANQGSEA. The CDR3 loop spans 16 amino acids. The CDR3 region has the DNA TGCAGCGTTGAAGGTACTAGCGGGGGGAGGACAGATACGCAGTATTTT. This encodes CSVEGTSGGRTDTQYF.

Of note for this clonotype: This may be a read error: a much more frequent sequence differs by one nucleotide. The rearrangement uses TRBV20-1 and TRBJ2-3, with D possibly TRBD2 on 5 matching bases. The CDR3 contains 15 residues. Germline V CDR1 and CDR2: DFQATT, SNEGSKA (reference sequence). V was pared by 5 bases and J by 5 bases, with 20 bases between. CDR3 sequence: CSAPQVVGDRDTQYF. DNA for the CDR3: TGCAGTGCTCCCCAGGTAGTGGGAGATAGAGATACGCAGTATTTT.

This clonotype has a count of ten or more. The CDR3 DNA reads TGTGCCAGCTTAGCGGCTAGCGGGACCAATGAGCAGTTCTTC. Residues: CASLAASGTNEQFF. The rearrangement uses TRBV28 and TRBJ2-1, with 9 bases aligning to TRBD2. The CDR3 extends over 14 amino acids. CDR1 is MDHEN and CDR2 is SYDVKM in the germline V gene. Unmatched junction bases numbered 8, after V lost 8 bases and J lost 6 bases.